A single sample gave rise to the 31 T cell receptor beta chains below, sequenced in a study of cytomegalovirus exposure and HLA in healthy donors. Researchers ran the PCR with 60 Vbeta and 13 Jbeta primers. The assay was immunoSEQ multiplex PCR, and TCRdb's table has in-frame clones only and misses some. This table has 100,000 to 150,000 clones, about four fifths appearing once. Material for sequencing was PBMCs. These receptors all stem from a man younger than 30 in good health and CMV-seronegative.

The rearrangement uses TRBV5-8 and TRBJ2-1; 7 nucleotides align to TRBD2. Looked up from germline, CDR1 is SGHTS and CDR2 is YDEGEE. Trimming cost V 0 bases and J 10 bases; bases outside gene matches: 10. This CDR3 has 15 residues. DNA of the CDR3: TGTGCCAGCAGCTTGGGAGCGGGGTTTCCGAGGGAGCAGTTCTTC. Translating gives CASSLGAGFPREQFF.

This rearrangement joins TRBV5-4 to TRBJ2-3; the D is unclear. Germline V lookup: CDR1 SGHNT, CDR2 YYREEE (reference sequence). V was shortened by 0 bases and J by 0 bases, with 8 bases between the two germline ends. The CDR3 has 15 amino acids. CDR3 sequence (DNA): TGTGCCAGCAGCTTGGGGGTGACTAGCACAGATACGCAGTATTTT. The encoded protein is CASSLGVTSTDTQYF.

The chain couples TRBV5-6 to TRBJ1-5; 7 bases align to TRBD1. The CDR3 spans 11 residues. The V and J ends lost 6 bases and 6 bases, in that order; junction bases with no gene match: 0. CDR1 is SGHDT and CDR2 is YYEEEE in the germline V gene. CDR3 coding DNA: TGTGCCAGCAACAGGGGTCAGCCCCAGCATTTT. This translates into CASNRGQPQHF.

The chain joins TRBV7-8 to TRBJ2-1; the match to TRBD2 covers 9 bases. The CDR3 covers 14 residues. The trim removed 10 bases at V and 1 base at J, leaving 5 bases unmatched. Looked up from germline, CDR1 is SGHVS and CDR2 is FQNEAQ. CDR3 amino acids: CATLAGGSYNEQFF. CDR3 nucleotide sequence: TGTGCCACCTTGGCGGGGGGGTCCTACAATGAGCAGTTCTTC.

Details on this clone: The junction departs from germline at one end; a sequencing error may be responsible. The chain links TRBV7-9 to TRBJ1-1; 10 nucleotides agree with TRBD1. The length of the CDR3 is 16 residues. Germline loops: CDR1 SEHNR, CDR2 FQNEAQ (reference sequence). The CDR3 DNA sequence: TGTGCCAGCAGCTGGGACAGGGGAATGAGGAACGCTGAAGCTTTCTTT. Encoded protein: CASSWDRGMRNAEAFF.

The chain employs TRBV19 and TRBJ2-2, with TRBD2 identical over 7 bases. This CDR3 spans 16 amino acids. V was pared by 3 bases and J by 5 bases, with 9 bases of the junction left unmatched. Germline V lookup: CDR1 LNHDA, CDR2 SQIVND (reference sequence). In DNA, the CDR3 is TGTGCCAGTAGTATCGGGTCGGGAGGAGATACCGGGGAGCTGTTTTTT. Protein sequence: CASSIGSGGDTGELFF.

The rearrangement uses TRBV6-1 and TRBJ1-2; D might be TRBD1 (5 bases). The CDR3 has 15 amino acids. Deletions cut 1 base from V and 5 bases from J, with 14 bases between. The V gene's germline CDR1 is MNHNS and CDR2 SASEGT. The CDR3 nucleotides read TGTGCCAGCAGTGAAGACGACAGTAGGCTTTATGGCTACACCTTC. This codes for CASSEDDSRLYGYTF.

The CDR3 bases are TGTGCCAGTAGTATAGGGGGGCCAAAGACTGAAGCTTTCTTT. Translation: CASSIGGPKTEAFF. The V gene is TRBV19, the J gene TRBJ1-1, with a weak D call TRBD1 (6 bases). The CDR3 is made up of 14 amino acids. V lost 1 base and J 5 bases, leaving 11 bases between the germline ends. Germline loops: CDR1 LNHDA, CDR2 SQIVND (reference sequence).

The sample holds one count of this clone. The V call is TRBV5-4, the J call TRBJ2-2; 7 bases match TRBD2. Germline V CDR1 and CDR2: SGHNT, YYREEE (reference sequence). V trimming: 3 bases; J trimming: 8 bases; junction bases outside the gene matches: 7. The CDR3 sequence is 14 residues long. The CDR3 coding sequence is TGTGCCAGCAGCTCGGGGAGGGGAAGGGGGGAGCTGTTTTTT. Translated: CASSSGRGRGELFF. Supplemented by reference TRBV5-4 and TRBJ2-2, the full variable domain reads ETGVTQSPTHLIKTRGQQVTLRCSSQSGHNTVSWYQQALGQGPQFIFQYYREEENGRGNFPPRFSGLQFPNYSSELNVNALELDDSALYLCASSSGRGRGELFFGEGSRLTVL.

This rearrangement joins TRBV9 to TRBJ2-1, with a tentative D call TRBD1 (6 bases). Germline CDR1 reads SGDLS; CDR2 reads YYNGEE. The CDR3 is made up of 15 amino acids. V was pared by 0 bases and J by 4 bases, with 11 bases between. The CDR3 DNA follows: TGTGCCAGCAGCGTAGGCGGACAGACTTACAATGAGCAGTTCTTC. It translates to CASSVGGQTYNEQFF.

The J gene is TRBJ2-7, the V gene TRBV13; D might be TRBD2 (7 bases). V dropped 4 bases and J dropped 1 base, with 11 bases sitting between them. The CDR3 contains 14 residues. Germline CDR1 is PRHDT and CDR2 is FYEKMQ (reference sequence). The CDR3 DNA reads as TGTGCCAGCAGCTCGAGGGGGGGGTCCTACGAGCAGTACTTC. Translated: CASSSRGGSYEQYF.

The chain combines TRBV7-9 with TRBJ2-7, with 7 positions matching TRBD1. Germline-derived CDR1 and CDR2 are SEHNR and FQNEAQ (reference sequence). The trim removed 0 bases at V and 6 bases at J, leaving 5 bases unmatched. The CDR3 extends over 14 amino acids. The CDR3 DNA reads as TGTGCCAGCAGCTTAGCCGGGACAGCTGGCGAGCAGTACTTC. It translates to CASSLAGTAGEQYF.

CDR3: CASSFHRGEETQYF. As DNA, the CDR3 is TGTGCCAGCAGTTTTCACAGGGGGGAAGAGACCCAGTACTTC. The chain carries TRBV6-1 and TRBJ2-5; TRBD1 matches at 8 bases. This CDR3 is 14 amino acids long. V shed 5 bases, J shed 3 bases, and the junction held 5 bases outside the gene matches. The V gene's germline CDR1 is MNHNS and CDR2 SASEGT.

This chain uses TRBV5-1 with TRBJ2-7; TRBD1 matches at 8 bases. CDR1 is SGHRS and CDR2 is YFSETQ in the germline V gene. The length of the CDR3 is 14 residues. With V trimmed by 4 bases and J by 2 bases, 5 bases remained unmatched. This chain's CDR3 is CASSVWDRTYEQYF. CDR3 nucleotides: TGCGCCAGCAGCGTGTGGGACAGGACCTACGAGCAGTACTTC. Full variable domain (outside the CDR3, taken from reference TRBV5-1 and TRBJ2-7): KAGVTQTPRYLIKTRGQQVTLSCSPISGHRSVSWYQQTPGQGLQFLFEYFSETQRNKGNFPGRFSGRQFSNSRSEMNVSTLELGDSALYLCASSVWDRTYEQYFGPGTRLTVT.

The chain is built from TRBV5-1 and TRBJ1-1, with D tentatively TRBD1 (6 bases). CDR1 SGHRS and CDR2 YFSETQ come from the germline V gene. The CDR3 sequence is 15 residues long. Trimming cost V 3 bases and J 0 bases, with 12 bases left between them. CDR3 DNA: TGCGCCAGCAGCTCCCAAGGGGGTATGAACACTGAAGCTTTCTTT. It translates to CASSSQGGMNTEAFF.

This chain connects TRBV27 to TRBJ1-5; a weak D match, TRBD1 (6 bases). Germline lookup yields CDR1 MNHEY and CDR2 SMNVEV (reference sequence). The germline V and J ends were trimmed by 5 bases and 3 bases, with 11 bases remaining between them. CDR3 size: 14 residues. CDR3 sequence reads: CASSTTGNNQPQHF. Written as DNA, the CDR3 is TGTGCCAGCAGTACGACAGGAAACAATCAGCCCCAGCATTTT.

The chain uses TRBV7-9 and TRBJ2-1; 11 bases are shared with TRBD2. The ends lost 7 bases at V and 4 bases at J; junction bases unmatched: 15. Germline assignment: CDR1 SEHNR and CDR2 FQNEAQ (reference sequence). The CDR3 loop spans 18 amino acids. The CDR3 region is CASTKGGASGGIYNEQFF. DNA for the CDR3: TGTGCCAGCACCAAGGGGGGGGCTAGCGGGGGGATTTACAATGAGCAGTTCTTC. Drawing the rest from reference TRBV7-9 and TRBJ2-1, the complete variable domain is DTGVSQNPRHKITKRGQNVTFRCDPISEHNRLYWYRQTLGQGPEFLTYFQNEAQLEKSRLLSDRFSAERPKGSFSTLEIQRTEQGDSAMYLCASTKGGASGGIYNEQFFGPGTRLTVL.

This sequence joins TRBV6-5 and TRBJ1-2; 11 nucleotides align to TRBD1. V shed 5 bases, J shed 6 bases, and the junction held 8 bases outside the gene matches. The CDR3 sequence is 15 residues long. Germline V gene sequence: CDR1 MNHEY, CDR2 SVGAGI. CDR3 nucleotides: TGTGCCAGCAGTCACCTGGACAGGGGGCATGATGGCTACACCTTC. It encodes CASSHLDRGHDGYTF.

The chain joins TRBV5-1 to TRBJ2-1; 16 bases align to TRBD2. The CDR3 has 16 residues. With 4 bases clipped from V and 6 bases from J, the junction kept 4 bases outside the gene matches. Germline V lookup: CDR1 SGHRS, CDR2 YFSETQ. As DNA, the CDR3 is TGCGCCAGCAGCCTGGGGACTAGCGGGGGGGCCAATGAGCAGTTCTTC. Translating it yields CASSLGTSGGANEQFF.

About this clone itself: The junction departs from germline at one end; a sequencing error may be responsible. The V gene is TRBV19, the J gene TRBJ1-1, with D possibly matching TRBD1 (6 bases). Germline V gene sequence: CDR1 LNHDA, CDR2 SQIVND (reference sequence). The CDR3 is 14 residues long. The DNA for the CDR3 is TGTGCCAGTAGAAAGACAGGTGCGAACATTGAAGCTTTCTTT. Translating gives CASRKTGANIEAFF.

The chain uses TRBV4-2 and TRBJ1-1; TRBD1 matches 8 bases. V gave up 0 bases and J gave up 3 bases; unmatched junction bases: 9. This CDR3 spans 17 amino acids. The germline V gene has CDR1 LGHNA and CDR2 YNFKEQ. DNA of the CDR3: TGTGCCAGCAGCCAAGATAGGAGGACAGGGATTGACACTGAAGCTTTCTTT. It is translated as CASSQDRRTGIDTEAFF.

This clone turned up a few times. The rearrangement links TRBV7-8 to TRBJ1-1, with 7 bases identical to TRBD1. Trimming took 5 bases from V and 1 from J; bases not matched to a gene: 7. This CDR3 is 15 amino acids long. CDR1 and CDR2 (germline): SGHVS, FQNEAQ. The CDR3 loop is CASSTLGTANTEAFF. In DNA form, the CDR3 reads TGTGCCAGCAGCACTCTCGGGACAGCGAACACTGAAGCTTTCTTT.

About this clone itself: A read error may produce the germline difference seen at one junction end. The J gene is TRBJ2-5, the V gene TRBV7-9; D call uncertain. This CDR3 region has 15 residues. CDR1 and CDR2 (germline): SEHNR, FQNEAQ (reference sequence). For the CDR3, the DNA is TGTTCCAGCAGCTTAGCTTGGTCAGAACAAGAGACCCAGTACTTC. Residues: CSSSLAWSEQETQYF.

This clone was seen once. The chain uses TRBV11-3 and TRBJ1-1; maybe TRBD1 (5 bases). Per the germline V gene, CDR1 is SGHNT and CDR2 is YENEEA. Trimming stripped 1 base from V and 1 base from J, with 7 bases between. This CDR3 is built from 14 residues. The CDR3 here is CASSLATGNTEAFF. CDR3 sequence (DNA): TGTGCCAGCAGCTTAGCTACAGGGAACACTGAAGCTTTCTTT.

The chain joins TRBV19 to TRBJ2-5, with 10 bases lining up with TRBD2. Germline V CDR1 and CDR2: LNHDA, SQIVND (reference sequence). The trim removed 2 bases at V and 3 bases at J, leaving 3 bases unmatched. The CDR3 loop spans 15 amino acids. The CDR3 protein is CASSIRAGGKETQYF. For the CDR3, the DNA is TGTGCCAGTAGTATAAGAGCGGGGGGGAAAGAGACCCAGTACTTC. Based on the CDR3 plus reference TRBV19 and TRBJ2-5, the full variable domain is DGGITQSPKYLFRKEGQNVTLSCEQNLNHDAMYWYRQDPGQGLRLIYYSQIVNDFQKGDIAEGYSVSREKKESFPLTVTSAQKNPTAFYLCASSIRAGGKETQYFGPGTRLLVL.

This sequence joins TRBV11-2 and TRBJ2-2; 15 bases map to TRBD2. The CDR3 is made up of 16 amino acids. The germline V gene has CDR1 SGHAT and CDR2 FQNNGV. The junction had 4 bases not matched to a gene; V was cut back by 4 bases and J by 7 bases. This CDR3 reads CASSSGLAGGRGELFF. The CDR3 bases are TGTGCCAGCAGCTCCGGACTAGCGGGGGGGCGCGGGGAGCTGTTTTTT.

V gene TRBV6-5 combines with J gene TRBJ1-4; 10 nucleotides match TRBD1. Germline CDR1 and CDR2: MNHEY and SVGAGI. The V gene end was trimmed by 6 bases and the J gene end by 7 bases; junction bases not matched to a gene: 8. This CDR3 has 15 residues. CDR3 sequence: CASRDGQGGGEKLFF. The CDR3 nucleotides read TGTGCCAGCAGGGACGGACAGGGGGGAGGTGAAAAACTGTTTTTT.

The chain is built from TRBV5-1 and TRBJ1-3; D unresolved. V gave up 0 bases and J gave up 2 bases, with 12 bases separating them. From germline, CDR1 is SGHRS and CDR2 YFSETQ. This CDR3 comprises 16 residues. Here the CDR3 reads CASSLDSGIPGNTIYF. Written as DNA, the CDR3 is TGCGCCAGCAGCTTGGATTCGGGTATTCCTGGAAACACCATATATTTT.

This chain links TRBV7-9 with TRBJ2-7; 12 bases match TRBD1. This CDR3 contains 14 residues. Germline trimming cut 4 bases from V and 6 bases from J; bases unmatched to any gene: 4. CDR1 and CDR2 (germline): SEHNR, FQNEAQ (reference sequence). CDR3 region: CASSSRDRGREQYF. CDR3 coding DNA: TGTGCCAGCAGCTCCCGGGACAGGGGGCGCGAGCAGTACTTC.

This clone came up once. V gene TRBV14 combines with J gene TRBJ1-2; D unclear. Trimming took 2 bases from V and 1 from J, leaving 8 bases between them. CDR1 is SGHDN, CDR2 FVKESK, per germline. CDR3 size: 14 residues. CDR3 sequence: CASSQNSFNYGYTF. The CDR3 coding sequence is TGTGCCAGCAGCCAAAACAGTTTTAACTATGGCTACACCTTC. The variable domain in full, with the rest retrieved from reference TRBV14 and TRBJ1-2, is EAGVTQFPSHSVIEKGQTVTLRCDPISGHDNLYWYRRVMGKEIKFLLHFVKESKQDESGMPNNRFLAERTGGTYSTLKVQPAELEDSGVYFCASSQNSFNYGYTFGSGTRLTVV.

V usage is TRBV9 and J usage is TRBJ1-2; 10 bases are a match to TRBD1. The germline V gene has CDR1 SGDLS and CDR2 YYNGEE. J gave up 5 bases and V 4 bases, and 17 bases lay outside the gene matches. The CDR3 length is 18 residues. CDR3 nucleotide sequence: TGTGCCAGCAGCTCCCAAGGTGGTGGAAGGGGACAGGGGTATGGCTACACCTTC. The encoded protein is CASSSQGGGRGQGYGYTF. Full variable domain (rest looked up from reference TRBV9 and TRBJ1-2): DSGVTQTPKHLITATGQRVTLRCSPRSGDLSVYWYQQSLDQGLQFLIQYYNGEERAKGNILERFSAQQFPDLHSELNLSSLELGDSALYFCASSSQGGGRGQGYGYTFGSGTRLTVV.